The T cell receptor (beta chain) under discussion was sequenced for a study of cytomegalovirus exposure and HLA in healthy donors. It was with 60 Vbeta and 13 Jbeta primers that the PCR ran. Sequenced by immunoSEQ multiplex PCR; TCRdb stores in-frame clones only, minus some. The sample holds about 170,000 clones, roughly 83% seen once. Per the germline V gene, CDR1 is LNHDA and CDR2 is SQIVND (reference sequence). With V trimmed by 2 bases and J by 6 bases, 9 bases remained unmatched. The CDR3 contains 16 residues. The gene calls are TRBV19 and TRBJ1-1, with 10 positions matching TRBD1. The clonotype originates from a woman aged 45-60 years in good health and CMV-seronegative. Material: PBMCs. The CDR3 nucleotides read TGTGCCAGTAGTATAAGGGACAGGGGAGCCATCTCTGAAGCTTTCTTT. It codes for CASSIRDRGAISEAFF.